This T cell receptor beta chain was sequenced for a study of HIV-infected children after antiretroviral therapy interruption. Overall study: For the interruption arm, samples span week 0 through about 3 years after study end.

Whole-study results and caveats: Naive CD4+ sequences overlapped less between time points once interruption began.

This clonotype was observed a few times. The antigen is undetermined. The treatment is: PENTA 11 planned treatment interruption arm or continuous ART arm. The TCR library was built from RNA with a 3' RACE protocol and unique molecular identifiers. MiXCR, applied by TCRdb to the 3' RACE reads, yields one record per CDR3 protein. The sample includes about 83,000 distinct CDR3 sequences, about 6.3% of them seen just once. The V end was cut by 3 bases, the J end by 7 bases, with 22 bases between. Germline CDR1 reads DFQATT; CDR2 reads SNEGSKA (reference sequence). The CDR3 has 15 residues. V usage is TRBV20-1 and J usage is TRBJ2-7, with D possibly being TRBD2 (6 bases). The receptor's source is a pool of human donors with HIV. This sample comprised CD45RA+ CD4+ T cells from PBMCs, pooled from several time points, obtained from a donor given antiretroviral therapy, either interrupted or continuous. Regarding subset: naive CD4+ CD45RA+ CD45RO- T cells. The chain's CDR3 is CSASKTGGKTNEQYF. The CDR3 DNA sequence: TGCAGTGCTAGCAAGACCGGGGGAAAAACGAATGAGCAGTACTTC.